This T cell receptor beta chain stems from a study of shared clonotypes between healthy human individuals. Study-level points and caveats: Naive CD4 clonotypes overlapped across a few donors at about 5.2%. Generally, naive subsets came out with larger estimated richness than memory subsets.

At deep level, the assay was performed. Original analysis: Junction-only immunoSEQ sequences carried no quality scores, so filtering differed. Assay used: immunoSEQ multiplex PCR; TCRdb lists only in-frame clones, some missing. That table supplies the V and J calls and clone size; D and trimming were determined from the DNA. The sample has around 640,000 clones; 96% are singletons. A remark on this clone: No antigen is known for it.

The CDR3 is 14 amino acids. Germline CDR1 is SGHTA and CDR2 is FQGNSA. The V gene end was trimmed by 2 bases and the J gene end by 8 bases; junction bases not matched to a gene: 6. The naive CD8 fraction comprised CD45RO-negative cells positively selected for CCR7 and excluded terminally differentiated effector memory CD45RA+ cells. The TCR was taken from a woman younger than 45 in good health. The chain couples TRBV7-2 to TRBJ1-2, with 9 bases lining up with TRBD1. The material sequenced was naive CD8+ T cells sorted from blood. The CDR3, as DNA: TGTGCCAGCAGCTTAATACAGGGGGCGGAAGGCTACACCTTC. As protein: CASSLIQGAEGYTF. Based on the CDR3 plus reference TRBV7-2 and TRBJ1-2, the full variable domain is GAGVSQSPSNKVTEKGKDVELRCDPISGHTALYWYRQSLGQGLEFLIYFQGNSAPDKSGLPSDRFSAERTGGSVSTLTIQRTQQEDSAVYLCASSLIQGAEGYTFGSGTRLTVV.